These 27 T cell receptor beta chains share one sample of origin, sequenced in a study of neurological immune-mediated disorders. TCRdb reanalysed the 5' RACE reads using MiXCR and keeps one entry per CDR3 protein. Of 45,000 to 60,000 distinct CDR3 sequences listed, over 2% are singletons. The source material was PBMCs. The source is a man aged 50 to 60 with multiple sclerosis.

This clonotype was recorded at least ten times. The chain couples TRBV2 to TRBJ2-7, with D unresolved. The CDR3 is 14 amino acids. From germline, CDR1 is SNHLY and CDR2 FYNNEI. The V end was cut by 2 bases, the J end by 1 base, with 9 bases between. CDR3 in DNA: TGTGCCAGCAGTGAATATGGCCAGTCCTACGAGCAGTACTTC. Its protein product is CASSEYGQSYEQYF.

This clonotype appeared many times. The chain couples TRBV6-6 to TRBJ2-2, with 13 bases lining up with TRBD2. Germline lookup yields CDR1 MNHNY and CDR2 SVGAGI (reference sequence). The CDR3 spans 20 residues. Germline trimming cut 6 bases from V and 3 bases from J; bases unmatched to any gene: 16. Here the CDR3 reads CASRLPGTSGGATYTGELFF. CDR3 coding DNA: TGTGCCAGCAGACTCCCAGGAACTAGCGGGGGGGCGACTTACACCGGGGAGCTGTTTTTT.

This clonotype was seen at least ten times. The V call is TRBV20-1, the J call TRBJ2-6, with TRBD1 as a possible D gene (6 bases). The CDR3 extends over 18 amino acids. The V end was cut by 6 bases, the J end by 0 bases, with 21 bases between. The germline V gene has CDR1 DFQATT and CDR2 SNEGSKA (reference sequence). The CDR3 DNA sequence: TGCAGTGCCTACGGACTTTTGACAGGCTCCTCTGGGGCCAACGTCCTGACTTTC. This translates into CSAYGLLTGSSGANVLTF.

The sample holds many counts of this clonotype. The rearrangement links TRBV6-5 to TRBJ1-1, with D possibly matching TRBD1 (5 bases). The CDR3 is 14 amino acids. V was clipped by 6 bases and J by 3 bases, with 14 bases between them. From germline, CDR1 is MNHEY and CDR2 SVGAGI. Written as DNA, the CDR3 is TGTGCCAGCAGCCTCAGGGAGCGACACACTGAAGCTTTCTTT. Translated: CASSLRERHTEAFF.

This clonotype was counted ten times or more. V and J are TRBV7-2 and TRBJ1-4, with 7 bases lining up with TRBD1. V was clipped by 5 bases and J by 6 bases; unmatched bases: 9. CDR1 and CDR2 (germline): SGHTA, FQGNSA. The CDR3 spans 15 residues. The CDR3 here is CASSPQTGIDEKLFF. In nucleotides, the CDR3 is TGTGCCAGCAGCCCTCAGACAGGGATAGATGAAAAACTGTTTTTT.

This clonotype was counted many times. The chain joins TRBV6-6 to TRBJ2-1; no firm D call. The CDR3 has 14 residues. Germline CDR1 and CDR2: MNHNY and SVGAGI (reference sequence). V lost 5 bases, J lost 6 bases, and 14 bases lay in between. The DNA of the CDR3 is TGTGCCAGCAGTCCCGCTGGCGGAGCCAATGAGCAGTTCTTC. Protein: CASSPAGGANEQFF.

By proportion, this clonotype is medium-sized (0.01 to 0.1%). The V and J genes are TRBV7-2 and TRBJ2-5; D is undetermined. The germline V gene encodes CDR1 SGHTA and CDR2 FQGNSA. The CDR3 totals 15 residues. Between the trimmed V and J ends, which lost 3 bases and 1 base, there was a span of 12 bases. CDR3 amino acids: CASSLSGQIQETQYF. The CDR3 nucleotides read TGTGCCAGCAGCTTGAGTGGGCAGATCCAAGAGACCCAGTACTTC.

This clonotype was seen many times. V is TRBV20-1 and J is TRBJ1-2; D not certain. The CDR3 is made up of 12 amino acids. Germline CDR1 DFQATT, CDR2 SNEGSKA (reference sequence). The ends were cut back, 3 bases at V and 4 bases at J, with 9 bases in the middle. The DNA of the CDR3 is TGCAGTGCTAGGGAGGGTGGCTATGGCTACACCTTC. Translation: CSAREGGYGYTF.

This clonotype was observed many times. The chain uses TRBV27 and TRBJ1-5, with D maybe TRBD1 (5 bases). The V and J ends lost 8 bases and 4 bases respectively, with 18 bases between them. The CDR3 has 15 residues. CDR1 and CDR2 (germline): MNHEY, SMNVEV (reference sequence). The CDR3 loop reads CASLPRGSLNQPQHF. CDR3 in DNA: TGTGCCAGCCTACCTAGGGGCAGCCTAAATCAGCCCCAGCATTTT.

This clonotype appeared many times. The chain recombines TRBV20-1 with TRBJ2-7, with D unclear. Germline V gene lookup returns CDR1 DFQATT and CDR2 SNEGSKA (reference sequence). The CDR3 is 14 amino acids. The V gene lost 2 bases and the J gene lost 0 bases, with 11 bases spanning the gap. The CDR3 loop is CSARIYRSSYEQYF. CDR3 DNA sequence: TGCAGTGCTAGAATCTACCGGAGCTCCTACGAGCAGTACTTC.

This clonotype was detected many times. V usage is TRBV7-2 and J usage is TRBJ2-3; D gene unclear. The germline V gene encodes CDR1 SGHTA and CDR2 FQGNSA. The CDR3 is made up of 12 amino acids. Trimming took 3 bases from V and 6 from J, leaving 7 bases between them. The chain's CDR3 is CASSFRYDTQYF. CDR3 DNA sequence: TGTGCCAGCAGCTTTAGGTACGATACGCAGTATTTT.

This clonotype has at least ten counts. The chain joins TRBV5-1 to TRBJ1-5; 7 bases are a match to TRBD1. CDR1 and CDR2 (germline): SGHRS, YFSETQ. Trimming took 2 bases from V and 4 from J; bases not matched to a gene: 6. The CDR3 extends over 15 amino acids. CDR3 protein: CASSFTGTDNQPQHF. As DNA, the CDR3 is TGCGCCAGCAGCTTTACCGGGACAGATAATCAGCCCCAGCATTTT.

This clonotype has a count of ten or more. The chain has TRBV20-1 and TRBJ2-3; 10 bases match TRBD2. Germline assignment: CDR1 DFQATT and CDR2 SNEGSKA (reference sequence). CDR3 size: 17 residues. V trimming: 3 bases; J trimming: 2 bases; junction bases outside the gene matches: 11. The CDR3 DNA is TGCAGTGCTAGCGCTCTAGCGGGGGCCTCTTTCACAGATACGCAGTATTTT. Its protein is CSASALAGASFTDTQYF.

This clonotype has a count of ten or more. V usage is TRBV20-1 and J usage is TRBJ2-2; D unclear. Germline V gives CDR1 DFQATT, CDR2 SNEGSKA (reference sequence). The V and J ends lost 5 bases and 6 bases respectively, with 10 bases between them. The CDR3 runs 12 residues. CDR3 bases: TGCAGTGCTGCCCGGACGGCCGGGGAGCTGTTTTTT. Its translation: CSAARTAGELFF.

This clonotype was observed many times. The V gene is TRBV7-9, the J gene TRBJ1-6; TRBD1 agrees at 8 bases. The V and J ends lost 1 base and 6 bases, in that order; junction bases with no gene match: 5. CDR3 size: 16 residues. Germline V gene lookup returns CDR1 SEHNR and CDR2 FQNEAQ (reference sequence). The chain's CDR3 is CASSLGRQGFNSPLHF. The CDR3, as DNA: TGTGCCAGCAGCTTAGGCCGACAGGGGTTTAATTCACCCCTCCACTTT.

This clonotype was counted ten times or more. J is TRBJ2-5 and V is TRBV2, with D tentatively TRBD2 (5 bases). The CDR3 is 11 residues long. Germline loops: CDR1 SNHLY, CDR2 FYNNEI. V was trimmed by 7 bases and J by 4 bases, leaving 7 bases between them. CDR3 sequence reads: CASMTTETQYF. The DNA for the CDR3 is TGTGCCAGCATGACTACAGAGACCCAGTACTTC.

Ten or more counts support this clonotype. The chain is built from TRBV6-2 or TRBV6-3 and TRBJ2-7; 9 nucleotides match TRBD1. Trimming cost V 2 bases and J 5 bases; bases outside gene matches: 4. The CDR3 extends over 14 amino acids. Germline V lookup: CDR1 MNHEY, CDR2 SVGEGT. The CDR3 region is CASSYLGTGHEQYF. CDR3 coding DNA: TGTGCCAGCAGTTACCTCGGGACAGGGCACGAGCAGTACTTC.

In its sample, this clonotype was seen many times. The V and J genes are TRBV24-1 and TRBJ2-2; 7 nucleotides agree with TRBD1. Germline V gene sequence: CDR1 KGHDR, CDR2 SFDVKD. The CDR3 is made up of 16 amino acids. Trimming took 11 bases from V and 0 from J; bases not matched to a gene: 11. This CDR3 is CAIPTGMKTNTGELFF. The CDR3 DNA is TGTGCCATTCCGACAGGGATGAAGACGAACACCGGGGAGCTGTTTTTT.

This clonotype was seen many times. The rearrangement links TRBV7-3 to TRBJ2-7; D tentatively reads TRBD1 or TRBD2 (5 bases each). Germline CDR1 and CDR2: SGHTA and FQGTGA. The CDR3 has 16 residues. Trimming stripped 5 bases from V and 4 bases from J, with 21 bases between. CDR3 sequence (DNA): TGTGCCAGCAGCCCCATGGGGGAGCCCGGCACATACGAGCAGTACTTC. Translating it yields CASSPMGEPGTYEQYF.

This clonotype is categorized as medium-sized. This sequence joins TRBV4-3 and TRBJ2-7; 7 bases align to TRBD1. Per germline, CDR1 LGHNA and CDR2 YSLEER. The length of the CDR3 is 15 residues. The ends lost 0 bases at V and 6 bases at J; junction bases unmatched: 8. The CDR3 DNA reads TGCGCCAGCAGCCAAGACGCAACAGGGGTTGGCGAGCAGTACTTC. Protein sequence: CASSQDATGVGEQYF.

This clonotype was recorded many times. The chain employs TRBV4-1 and TRBJ2-5; perhaps TRBD1 as D (6 bases). CDR1 is MGHRA, CDR2 YSYEKL, per germline. V shed 6 bases and J shed 4 bases, with 9 bases lying between them. The CDR3 is 12 amino acids. DNA for the CDR3: TGCGCCAGCAGTTCCAGGGGAGAGACCCAGTACTTC. This gives the protein CASSSRGETQYF.

This clonotype has a count of ten or more. The chain joins TRBV18 to TRBJ1-1; D uncertain. The germline V and J ends were trimmed by 6 bases and 4 bases, with 12 bases remaining between them. The CDR3 has 13 amino acids. Germline values: CDR1 KGHSH, CDR2 LQKENI. The CDR3 here is CASSLDSTTEAFF. DNA for the CDR3: TGTGCCAGCTCGCTCGACTCGACCACTGAAGCTTTCTTT.

There are many counts of this clonotype. The chain employs TRBV3-1 and TRBJ2-4, with 9 bases lining up with TRBD1. Trimming took 0 bases from V and 4 from J; bases not matched to a gene: 10. CDR3 size: 18 residues. Germline V gene sequence: CDR1 LGHDT, CDR2 YNNKEL (reference sequence). The CDR3, as DNA: TGTGCCAGCAGCCAAGATCTTTTAACAGGGGGCCTGAAAAACATTCAGTACTTC. As protein: CASSQDLLTGGLKNIQYF.

This clonotype was observed many times. The V call is TRBV5-1, the J call TRBJ2-6; unclear D gene. V was shortened by 0 bases and J by 1 base, with 2 bases between the two germline ends. The CDR3 extends over 14 amino acids. Germline CDR1 and CDR2: SGHRS and YFSETQ. CDR3 sequence: CASSLGSGANVLTF. The CDR3 coding sequence is TGCGCCAGCAGCTTGGGTTCTGGGGCCAACGTCCTGACTTTC.

This clonotype has ten or more counts. The rearrangement uses TRBV4-3 and TRBJ2-7; tentative D call: TRBD1 (6 bases). CDR3 length: 14 residues. Germline CDR1 and CDR2: LGHNA and YSLEER. With 3 bases removed from V and 1 base from J, the gap between germline ends came to 10 bases. The CDR3 DNA sequence: TGCGCCAGCAGCCACACTACAGGGTCCTACGAGCAGTACTTC. Protein: CASSHTTGSYEQYF.

This clonotype was seen repeatedly, ten times or more. The chain combines TRBV9 with TRBJ2-1; tentatively, D is TRBD1 or TRBD2 (6 bases each). The V gene's germline CDR1 is SGDLS and CDR2 YYNGEE. V was clipped by 7 bases and J by 4 bases, with 15 bases between them. This CDR3 is built from 14 residues. Here the CDR3 reads CASGGGPPYNEQFF. As DNA, the CDR3 is TGTGCCAGCGGAGGGGGGCCCCCTTACAATGAGCAGTTCTTC.

At least ten counts were recorded for this clonotype. This chain links TRBV7-2 with TRBJ2-5, with 8 bases identical to TRBD2. This CDR3 is 14 amino acids long. Trimming cost V 6 bases and J 1 base; bases outside gene matches: 4. From germline, CDR1 is SGHTA and CDR2 FQGNSA. The CDR3: CASRLRGGQETQYF. The CDR3 nucleotides read TGTGCCAGCAGGCTACGGGGGGGCCAAGAGACCCAGTACTTC.